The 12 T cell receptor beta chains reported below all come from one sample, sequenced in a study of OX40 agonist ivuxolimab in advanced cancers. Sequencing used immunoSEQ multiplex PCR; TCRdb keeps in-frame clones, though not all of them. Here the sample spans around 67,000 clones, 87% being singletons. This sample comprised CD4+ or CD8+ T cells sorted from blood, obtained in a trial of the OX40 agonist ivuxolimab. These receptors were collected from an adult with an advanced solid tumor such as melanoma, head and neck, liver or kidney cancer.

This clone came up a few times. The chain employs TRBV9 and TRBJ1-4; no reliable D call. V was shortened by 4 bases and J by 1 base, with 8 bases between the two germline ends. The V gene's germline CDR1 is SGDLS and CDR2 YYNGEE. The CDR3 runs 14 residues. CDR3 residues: CASSPQLTNEKLFF. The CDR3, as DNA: TGTGCCAGCAGCCCCCAGCTAACTAATGAAAAACTGTTTTTT. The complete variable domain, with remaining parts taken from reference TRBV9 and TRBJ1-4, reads DSGVTQTPKHLITATGQRVTLRCSPRSGDLSVYWYQQSLDQGLQFLIQYYNGEERAKGNILERFSAQQFPDLHSELNLSSLELGDSALYFCASSPQLTNEKLFFGSGTQLSVL.

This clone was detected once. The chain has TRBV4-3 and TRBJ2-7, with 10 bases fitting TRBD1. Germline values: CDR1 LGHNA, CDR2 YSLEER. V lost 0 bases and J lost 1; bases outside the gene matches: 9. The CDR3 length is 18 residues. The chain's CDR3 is CASSQDRDRGGYSYEQYF. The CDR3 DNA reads TGCGCCAGCAGCCAAGACCGGGACAGGGGAGGTTATTCCTACGAGCAGTACTTC.

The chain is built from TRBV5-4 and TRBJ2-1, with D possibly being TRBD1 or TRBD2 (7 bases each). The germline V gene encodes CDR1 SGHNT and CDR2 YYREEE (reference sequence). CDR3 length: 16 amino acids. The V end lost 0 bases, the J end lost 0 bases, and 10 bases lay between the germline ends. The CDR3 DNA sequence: TGTGCCAGCAGCTTGGCAGGGGGGGACTCCTACAATGAGCAGTTCTTC. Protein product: CASSLAGGDSYNEQFF.

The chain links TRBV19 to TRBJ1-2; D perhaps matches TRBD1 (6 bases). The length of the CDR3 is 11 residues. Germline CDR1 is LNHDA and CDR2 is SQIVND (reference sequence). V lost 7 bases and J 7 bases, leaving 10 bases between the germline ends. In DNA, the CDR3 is TGTGCCAGTACCGGGGGCGGTGGCTACACCTTC. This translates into CASTGGGGYTF.

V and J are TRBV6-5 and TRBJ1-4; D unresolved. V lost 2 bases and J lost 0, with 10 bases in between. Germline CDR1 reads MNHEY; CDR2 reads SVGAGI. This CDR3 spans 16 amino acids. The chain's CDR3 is CASSYVRTATNEKLFF. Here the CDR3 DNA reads TGTGCCAGCAGTTACGTCAGAACCGCAACTAATGAAAAACTGTTTTTT.

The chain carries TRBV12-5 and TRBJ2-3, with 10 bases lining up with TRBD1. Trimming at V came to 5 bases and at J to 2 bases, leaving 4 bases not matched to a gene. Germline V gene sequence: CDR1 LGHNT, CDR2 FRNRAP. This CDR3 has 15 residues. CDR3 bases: TGTGCTAGTGGTCAGGGACAGGGGAACACAGATACGCAGTATTTT. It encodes CASGQGQGNTDTQYF.

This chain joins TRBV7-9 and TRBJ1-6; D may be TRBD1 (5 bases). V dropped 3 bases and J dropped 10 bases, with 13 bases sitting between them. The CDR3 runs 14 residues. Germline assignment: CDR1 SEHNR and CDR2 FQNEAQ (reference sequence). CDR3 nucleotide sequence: TGTGCCAGCAGCTTGGTAGGGGAGTGGTCACCCCTCCACTTT. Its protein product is CASSLVGEWSPLHF.

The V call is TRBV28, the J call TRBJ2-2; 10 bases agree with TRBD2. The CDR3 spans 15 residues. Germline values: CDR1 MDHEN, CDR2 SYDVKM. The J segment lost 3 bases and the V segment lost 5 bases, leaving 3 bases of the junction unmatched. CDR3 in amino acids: CASSSGGAYTGELFF. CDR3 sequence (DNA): TGTGCCAGCAGTAGCGGGGGGGCCTACACCGGGGAGCTGTTTTTT.

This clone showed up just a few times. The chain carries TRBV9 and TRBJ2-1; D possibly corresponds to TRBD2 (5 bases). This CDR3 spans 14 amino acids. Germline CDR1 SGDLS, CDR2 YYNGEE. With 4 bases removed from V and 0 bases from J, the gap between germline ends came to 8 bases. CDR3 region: CASSRADSYNEQFF. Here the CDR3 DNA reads TGTGCCAGCAGCCGAGCGGACTCCTACAATGAGCAGTTCTTC.

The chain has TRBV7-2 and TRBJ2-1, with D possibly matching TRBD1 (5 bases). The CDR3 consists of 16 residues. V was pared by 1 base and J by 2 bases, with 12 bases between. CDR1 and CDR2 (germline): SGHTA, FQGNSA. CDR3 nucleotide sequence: TGTGCCAGCAGCTTAGGGGGCAGTGGCCCCTACAATGAGCAGTTCTTC. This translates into CASSLGGSGPYNEQFF.

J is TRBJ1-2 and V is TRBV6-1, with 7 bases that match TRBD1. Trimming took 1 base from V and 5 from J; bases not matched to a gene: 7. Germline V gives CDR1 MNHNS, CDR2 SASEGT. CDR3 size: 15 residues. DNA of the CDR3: TGTGCCAGCAGTGAAGTAGGGGGCCCTTGGTATGGCTACACCTTC. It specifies CASSEVGGPWYGYTF.

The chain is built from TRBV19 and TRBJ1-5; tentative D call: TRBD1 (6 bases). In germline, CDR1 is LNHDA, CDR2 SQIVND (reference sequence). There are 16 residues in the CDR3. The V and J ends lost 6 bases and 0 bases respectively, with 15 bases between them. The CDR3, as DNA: TGTGCCAGTAGCAGGGGAGTAGGGCATAGCAATCAGCCCCAGCATTTT. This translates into CASSRGVGHSNQPQHF.